Following are 13 T cell receptor beta chains from one sample sequenced in a study of T cell changes during pregnancy in multiple sclerosis (dated by TCRdb to between 2019 and 2020). The library was made by the immunoSEQ multiplex PCR assay. This is the immuneACCESS table as TCRdb keeps it, with only in-frame sequences that have V and J called. A part of the clones is gone; compared with another copy, unresolved V genes explain less than half, and the rest is unexplained. This sample gives 50,000 to 55,000 clones in total; nearly 95% of them show up just once. Of the sample, less than 0.6% is held by the ten largest clones. Material: CD4+ T cells from peripheral blood mononuclear cells, obtained in the third trimester of pregnancy. The receptors here all came from a female donor with multiple sclerosis, enrolled in a pregnancy study.

In DNA, the CDR3 is TGTGCCAGCAGCTTGGATCAGGGGTCCCTCCACTTT. It translates to CASSLDQGSLHF. This rearrangement joins TRBV5-8 to TRBJ1-6; perhaps TRBD1 as D (6 bases). Trimming left V 0 bases short and J 14 bases short, with 9 bases between. The CDR3 runs to 12 residues. Germline V gene data show CDR1 as SGHTS and CDR2 as YDEGEE.

Only one count was recorded for this clone. The chain joins TRBV9 to TRBJ2-7, with D tentatively TRBD2 (5 bases). V was cut by 1 base and J by 3 bases, with 14 bases left in between. There are 15 residues in the CDR3. The germline gives CDR1 SGDLS, CDR2 YYNGEE. CDR3 in amino acids: CASSVFWTEDYEQYF. Written as DNA, the CDR3 is TGTGCCAGCAGCGTATTCTGGACGGAGGACTACGAGCAGTACTTC.

This clone was seen more than once but under ten times. The chain is built from TRBV19 and TRBJ1-1; D remains ambiguous. Trimming cost V 3 bases and J 4 bases, with 15 bases left between them. Germline assignment: CDR1 LNHDA and CDR2 SQIVND (reference sequence). The CDR3 is made up of 15 amino acids. CDR3 loop: CASSIAQGRVTEAFF. The CDR3 nucleotides read TGTGCCAGTAGTATTGCCCAAGGGCGGGTCACTGAAGCTTTCTTT.

This clone appeared once. The V call is TRBV19, the J call TRBJ1-2; D unresolved. The CDR3 totals 17 residues. CDR1 and CDR2 (germline): LNHDA, SQIVND (reference sequence). Trimming shortened V by 0 bases and J by 2 bases, and 16 bases separated the two germline ends. The CDR3 coding sequence is TGTGCCAGTAGTATAGATTTTTGGTCAGAGGAAAACTATGGCTACACCTTC. Amino acid sequence: CASSIDFWSEENYGYTF.

The chain carries TRBV4-1 and TRBJ1-1, with D hard to call. CDR3 length: 14 residues. The ends were cut back, 0 bases at V and 7 bases at J, with 12 bases in the middle. From germline, CDR1 is MGHRA and CDR2 YSYEKL. The CDR3 bases are TGCGCCAGCAGCCAAGAGTTCCGGGTCAGTGAAGCTTTCTTT. It encodes CASSQEFRVSEAFF.

As DNA, the CDR3 is TGTGCCAGCAGCAACGACAGGGGCTATGGCTACACCTTC. Translation: CASSNDRGYGYTF. The V gene is TRBV6-6, the J gene TRBJ1-2, with 8 bases lining up with TRBD1. With V trimmed by 6 bases and J by 4 bases, 4 bases remained unmatched. CDR3 length: 13 residues. Germline CDR1 reads MNHNY; CDR2 reads SVGAGI (reference sequence).

V gene TRBV11-3 combines with J gene TRBJ2-7; 9 bases fit TRBD1. The CDR3 runs to 15 residues. Germline CDR1 is SGHNT and CDR2 is YENEEA. V was pared by 5 bases and J by 3 bases, with 8 bases of the junction left unmatched. CDR3: CASSLGTGKNYEQYF. The DNA of the CDR3 is TGTGCCAGCAGCCTGGGGACAGGGAAAAACTACGAGCAGTACTTC.

Written as DNA, the CDR3 is TGCAGCGTTGGGCCAGGTTGGAACGAGCAGTACTTC. The encoded protein is CSVGPGWNEQYF. This rearrangement joins TRBV29-1 to TRBJ2-7, with no clear D. The CDR3 sequence is 12 residues long. Trimming shortened V by 4 bases and J by 5 bases, and 12 bases separated the two germline ends. Germline V lookup: CDR1 SQVTM, CDR2 ANQGSEA.

V gene TRBV7-3 combines with J gene TRBJ2-2; maybe TRBD1 (5 bases). The CDR3 runs 18 residues. CDR1 and CDR2 (germline): SGHTA, FQGTGA. V lost 1 base to trimming and J lost 0 bases, with 15 bases between them. The CDR3 DNA reads as TGTGCCAGCAGCTTAAGGGCAGGGCCCTCTTCGAACACCGGGGAGCTGTTTTTT. Encoded protein: CASSLRAGPSSNTGELFF.

The chain has TRBV4-1 and TRBJ2-3; a weak D match, TRBD1 (6 bases). Germline V gene lookup returns CDR1 MGHRA and CDR2 YSYEKL. Trimming removed 2 bases from V and 10 bases from J, with 28 bases in between. This CDR3 has 18 amino acids. CDR3 in amino acids: CASSQKGDGSTYPLSQYF. In DNA, the CDR3 is TGCGCCAGCAGCCAAAAGGGGGACGGCTCGACCTACCCCTTGTCGCAGTATTTT.

The count of this clone is one. V and J are TRBV4-2 and TRBJ2-2; TRBD1 matches at 9 bases. Germline V gene data show CDR1 as LGHNA and CDR2 as YNFKEQ. The J segment lost 2 bases and the V segment lost 4 bases, leaving 5 bases of the junction unmatched. CDR3 length: 16 residues. The CDR3 DNA reads as TGTGCCAGCAGCCGACGACAGGGGGTAAACACCGGGGAGCTGTTTTTT. Its protein is CASSRRQGVNTGELFF.

In DNA form, the CDR3 reads TGCACCAGCAGCCAAGTCCCTCGGAGCGAGCAGTACTTC. This translates into CTSSQVPRSEQYF. V gene TRBV1 combines with J gene TRBJ2-7; TRBD2 reflects the table's D call only, with no check against the DNA. TRBV1 is described as a pseudogene. The CDR3 extends over 13 amino acids.

This clone occurred once. This chain uses TRBV2 with TRBJ2-7; 7 bases are a match to TRBD1. Germline V gives CDR1 SNHLY, CDR2 FYNNEI. The trim removed 1 base at V and 2 bases at J, leaving 5 bases unmatched. The CDR3 is 15 residues long. The DNA for the CDR3 is TGTGCCAGCAGTGAAGACAGGGGAATTCCCTACGAGCAGTACTTC. Protein sequence: CASSEDRGIPYEQYF.